Listed below are T cell receptor beta chains from one sample, sequenced in a study of blood T cells in healthy people across ages. TCRdb recomputed calls from the 5' RACE reads with MiXCR, one row per CDR3 protein. The sample consists of 700,000 to 950,000 distinct CDR3 sequences, about 42% of them appearing once. The sample taken for sequencing was blood. The receptor set was obtained from a woman aged 55-70 years in good health. Each CDR3 is given with its conserved first and last residue. A D gene is named only where the DNA matches it firmly. A row's size may be missing; if present it is once, few, many or a size class.

d_call | cdr3_length | clone_size | j_call | v_call | cdr3_aa | cdr3_nt
- | 11 | once | TRBJ2-4 | TRBV29-1 | CSVGTEGIQYF | TGCAGCGTCGGTACGGAGGGCATTCAGTACTTC
TRBD1 | 13 | few | TRBJ1-1 | TRBV20-1 | CSARQGTNTEAFF | TGCAGTGCACGACAGGGAACGAACACTGAAGCTTTCTTT
TRBD1 | 14 | few | TRBJ1-5 | TRBV12-3/TRBV12-4 | CASVRDRMDQPQHF | TGTGCCAGCGTAAGGGACAGAATGGATCAGCCCCAGCATTTT
- | 12 | - | TRBJ2-5 | TRBV20-1 | CSAGTLQETQYF | TGCAGTGCTGGAACTCTCCAAGAGACCCAGTACTTC
TRBD1 | 14 | few | TRBJ2-7 | TRBV6-1 | CASSAPGTGYEQYF | TGTGCCAGCAGTGCACCCGGGACAGGGTACGAGCAGTACTTC
- | 16 | - | TRBJ2-5 | TRBV5-1 | CASSLVGLPSSYGQYF | TGCGCCAGCAGCTTGGTAGGTCTCCCAAGCTCCTACGGGCAGTACTTC
- | 13 | - | TRBJ1-1 | TRBV10-3 | CASTDVMNTEAFF | TGTGCCTCAACTGATGTCATGAACACTGAAGCTTTCTTT
- | 14 | - | TRBJ1-6 | TRBV23-1 | CASHYLAYNSPLHF | TGCGCCAGCCATTACCTTGCCTATAATTCACCCCTCCACTTT
TRBD1 | 17 | - | TRBJ2-3 | TRBV3-1 | CASSRSGTGGGSDTQYF | TGTGCCAGCAGCCGATCCGGGACAGGGGGAGGGTCAGATACGCAGTATTTT
- | 15 | - | TRBJ2-7 | TRBV7-2 | CASSFTEVRSYEQYF | TGTGCCAGCAGCTTCACGGAAGTTCGCTCCTACGAGCAGTACTTC
- | 14 | - | TRBJ2-5 | TRBV20-1 | CSARYGPDLGKQYF | TGCAGTGCTAGATACGGCCCCGACCTCGGAAAGCAGTACTTC
TRBD1 | 14 | - | TRBJ2-1 | TRBV30 | CAWNRDRGFNEQFF | TGTGCCTGGAATAGGGACAGGGGGTTTAATGAGCAGTTCTTC
TRBD2 | 15 | many | TRBJ2-1 | TRBV12-3/TRBV12-4 | CASSLGLAALNEQFF | TGTGCCAGCAGTTTGGGACTAGCGGCCCTCAATGAGCAGTTCTTC
TRBD1 | 14 | few | TRBJ1-6 | TRBV10-3 | CATGPTGRDSPLHF | TGTGCCACCGGACCGACAGGGCGAGATTCACCCCTCCACTTT
- | 16 | - | TRBJ2-3 | TRBV21-1 | CASGRLDRGYTDTQYF | TGTGCCAGCGGACGCCTTGACAGGGGCTACACAGATACGCAGTATTTT